This T cell receptor (beta chain) originates from a study of blood T cell repertoires in COVID-19. Study in general: Samples taken during acute and convalescent COVID-19 were collected in the United States, Italy and Spain.

V was shortened by 1 base and J by 2 bases, with 12 bases between the two germline ends. The CDR3 covers 16 residues. Germline-derived CDR1 and CDR2 are SGHAT and FQNNGV. Per the original data handling: Reference gene primer amplification yielded estimated nucleated cell counts. Profiling relied on immunoSEQ multiplex PCR, and the TCRdb table lists in-frame clones only, not all of them. V, J and clone size reflect that table, while D and trimming were determined from the DNA. Of approximately 200,000 clones in the sample, 70% to 85% were seen once. Sequencing was performed on peripheral blood. The chain recombines TRBV11-2 with TRBJ2-1; no definite D call. The source of this sequence is a woman older than 75 with COVID-19, enrolled during active disease. The CDR3 spells CASSLGASSPYNEQFF. CDR3 DNA sequence: TGTGCCAGCAGCTTAGGGGCATCGTCTCCCTACAATGAGCAGTTCTTC.